This TCR beta chain was sequenced for a study of blood T cell repertoires in COVID-19. Authors' processing steps: Reference gene primer amplification yielded estimated nucleated cell counts. Libraries were prepared by immunoSEQ multiplex PCR; TCRdb keeps only in-frame clonotypes and omits some of them. D and trimming come from the DNA, and the V and J calls and clone size come from that table. The sample records under 450,000 clones, 89% being singletons. The CDR3 runs to 13 residues. Per germline, CDR1 MNHEY and CDR2 SMNVEV (reference sequence). Trimming cost V 3 bases and J 5 bases, with 10 bases left between them.

The sequencing sample was made of peripheral blood. This clonotype was obtained from a middle-aged woman with COVID-19, enrolled during active disease. The V gene is TRBV27, the J gene TRBJ1-1; D is possibly TRBD1 (6 bases). In DNA form, the CDR3 reads TGTGCCAGCAGTTTGGGGACACGGACTGAAGCTTTCTTT. Translated: CASSLGTRTEAFF.